Below, one TCR beta chain is given with its context. The antigen remains undetermined. The sample has other DNA sequences that encode this CDR3 too. This sample stems from a study of persistence of HIV-infected CD4 T cells. Regarding the study as a whole: Bulk TCR data could not be restricted to HIV-1-infected CMV-responding cells.

The stimulus was an HIV-1 Gag 15-mer peptide pool, about 1 ug/peptide/mL. CD40L/CD69 double-negative CD45RO-high memory CD4+ T cells were collected. Donors were HIV-1-infected adults who began suppressive ART during chronic infection. CDR1 is KGHSH, CDR2 LQKENI, per germline. The CDR3 is made up of 15 amino acids. V was clipped by 0 bases and J by 4 bases, with 12 bases between them. Sequencing used immunoSEQ version 4 in survey mode. The method was immunoSEQ multiplex PCR; TCRdb's version includes in-frame clones alone and lacks a portion of them. The table has roughly 64,000 clones, roughly 75% seen once; the top ten hold under 2%.

The chain employs TRBV18 and TRBJ1-2; D gene uncertain. The clonotype comes from an adult man with HIV who was CMV-seropositive. Material: CD4+ T cells sorted from PBMCs after approximately 19-hour stimulation, obtained from a patient who received antiretroviral therapy. Written as DNA, the CDR3 is TGTGCCAGCTCACCACCGGAGAAAACGGGCTATGGCTACACCTTC. This gives the protein CASSPPEKTGYGYTF.